The present TCR beta chain was sequenced within a study of cytomegalovirus exposure and HLA in healthy donors. Study observations and caveats: Three of the chains that were CMV-associated were confirmed in vitro to be specific for CMV antigens. Earlier results showed most TCR beta V segments being productive about 90% or about 30% of the time.

Every donor was a healthy person donating bone marrow. In germline, CDR1 is MNHEY, CDR2 SVGAGI. J gave up 5 bases and V 6 bases, and 8 bases lay outside the gene matches. The CDR3 length is 14 residues. PCR involved 60 Vbeta and 13 Jbeta primers. Generated by immunoSEQ multiplex PCR, the TCRdb table keeps only in-frame clones and is missing some. The profile shows fewer than 75,000 clones, approximately 80% of them singletons. Notes on this clone: The antigen is unknown.

The specimen was PBMCs. The chain links TRBV6-5 to TRBJ1-1, with TRBD1 identical over 8 bases. The sequence came from a woman younger than 45 in good health and CMV-seronegative. The CDR3 loop reads CASSPRGLRTEAFF. DNA of the CDR3: TGTGCCAGCAGCCCCAGGGGGCTAAGGACTGAAGCTTTCTTT.